This T cell receptor beta chain is from a study of metastatic and nonmetastatic thyroid tumors. Trimming removed 2 bases from V and 4 bases from J, with 8 bases in between. Germline loops: CDR1 MNHEY, CDR2 SMNVEV (reference sequence). The CDR3 has 13 residues. Every patient underwent thyroid surgery untreated. Overall study findings and caveats: In both blood and tumor samples, TCR beta diversity was reported significantly higher for malignant than benign nodules.

Authors' data handling: Clinicopathological groups supplied CDR3 differences that were used to build a distant-metastasis classifier for papillary thyroid cancer. TCRdb ran MiXCR on the PCR reads. The V and J calls, along with clone size, are taken from TCRdb and not from the paper's own processing. The data contain 20,000 to 25,000 clones, approximately 19% of them singletons. Judged by abundance, this clone is medium-sized (0.01 to 0.1%). Antigen: not known. Sequenced material: blood. This TCR derives from a male donor with papillary thyroid cancer or a benign thyroid nodule (not recorded which). Some clones in this sample may be carry-over from other donors' samples. The gene calls are TRBV27 and TRBJ1-2; weak D call: TRBD1 (6 bases). CDR3 loop: CASSLRGSYGYTF. The CDR3 region has the DNA TGTGCCAGCAGTTTAAGGGGGAGCTATGGCTACACCTTC.